These 17 T cell receptor beta chains were sequenced from one sample in a study of blood T cell repertoires in COVID-19. The method was immunoSEQ multiplex PCR; TCRdb's version includes in-frame clones alone and lacks a portion of them. The sample contains 250,000 or so clones, 85% to 90% of which appear only once. The source material was PBMCs or T cells enriched from blood (not recorded which). The origin of the receptors is a woman in her 30s with acute COVID-19.

This sequence joins TRBV11-3 and TRBJ2-3; D is unresolved. V dropped 1 base and J dropped 6 bases, with 8 bases sitting between them. The CDR3 is 13 residues long. The V gene's germline CDR1 is SGHNT and CDR2 YENEEA. The DNA of the CDR3 is TGTGCCAGCAGCTTAGTTCCCAGGGATACGCAGTATTTT. Translating it yields CASSLVPRDTQYF.

The chain couples TRBV5-1 to TRBJ1-2, with TRBD1 matching over 7 bases. Germline assignment: CDR1 SGHRS and CDR2 YFSETQ. The V and J ends lost 3 bases and 3 bases, in that order; junction bases with no gene match: 5. The CDR3 sequence is 14 residues long. DNA for the CDR3: TGCGCCAGCAGCTCGCTAGGGGGCGACTATGGCTACACCTTC. Translation: CASSSLGGDYGYTF.

This sequence joins TRBV27 and TRBJ2-7, with 13 nucleotides matching TRBD2. The germline V gene has CDR1 MNHEY and CDR2 SMNVEV (reference sequence). V was clipped by 4 bases and J by 3 bases; unmatched bases: 9. The CDR3 has 17 residues. The CDR3 spells CASSYGLAGDPYYEQYF. Written as DNA, the CDR3 is TGTGCCAGCAGTTACGGACTAGCGGGAGACCCCTACTACGAGCAGTACTTC.

This clone was observed once. The chain uses TRBV5-1 and TRBJ2-3, with TRBD1 matching 7 bases. With 4 bases clipped from V and 2 bases from J, the junction kept 4 bases outside the gene matches. The V gene's germline CDR1 is SGHRS and CDR2 YFSETQ. The CDR3 covers 14 residues. CDR3 coding DNA: TGCGCCAGCAGCACAGGGGCCGACACAGATACGCAGTATTTT. It yields the protein CASSTGADTDTQYF. Drawing the rest from reference TRBV5-1 and TRBJ2-3, the complete variable domain is KAGVTQTPRYLIKTRGQQVTLSCSPISGHRSVSWYQQTPGQGLQFLFEYFSETQRNKGNFPGRFSGRQFSNSRSEMNVSTLELGDSALYLCASSTGADTDTQYFGPGTRLTVL.

The V call is TRBV21-1, the J call TRBJ2-1; TRBD1 is taken as the D call from the table, unchecked against the DNA. TRBV21-1 is given as a pseudogene. This CDR3 region has 18 residues. The CDR3 nucleotides read TGTGCCAGCAGCAAAGCGCGGGGGGGGACAGGGGACCCCAATGAGCAGTTCTTC. This gives the protein CASSKARGGTGDPNEQFF.

The J gene is TRBJ2-1, the V gene TRBV11-3, with D maybe TRBD2 (6 bases). The V gene lost 6 bases and the J gene lost 7 bases, with 10 bases spanning the gap. This CDR3 has 12 amino acids. The V gene's germline CDR1 is SGHNT and CDR2 YENEEA. The CDR3: CASSTSFNEQFF. The CDR3 region has the DNA TGTGCCAGCAGTACTAGCTTTAATGAGCAGTTCTTC.

The chain combines TRBV11-3 with TRBJ1-1; D perhaps matches TRBD1 (6 bases). The CDR3 is 15 amino acids. The germline V and J ends were trimmed by 1 base and 1 base, with 10 bases remaining between them. CDR1 SGHNT and CDR2 YENEEA come from the germline V gene. The CDR3 bases are TGTGCCAGCAGCTTAGCTGCAGGGGAGAACACTGAAGCTTTCTTT. It specifies CASSLAAGENTEAFF.

The chain carries TRBV6-2 or TRBV6-3 and TRBJ2-7; 10 nucleotides align to TRBD2. Losses at the gene ends were 4 bases for V and 5 bases for J; bases not matched to a gene: 5. The CDR3 runs 14 residues. Per germline, CDR1 MNHEY and CDR2 SVGEGT. The CDR3 reads CASSSSGRWNEQYF. For the CDR3, the DNA is TGTGCCAGCAGTTCTAGCGGGAGATGGAACGAGCAGTACTTC.

The rearrangement uses TRBV7-2 and TRBJ1-5; a possible D gene is TRBD1 (5 bases). CDR1 is SGHTA, CDR2 FQGNSA, per germline. V was clipped by 1 base and J by 2 bases, with 9 bases between them. The length of the CDR3 is 15 residues. The CDR3 DNA is TGTGCCAGCAGCTTAGTCCAGACAGGCAATCAGCCCCAGCATTTT. Its protein is CASSLVQTGNQPQHF.

This clone was recorded once. Written as DNA, the CDR3 is TGTGCCAGTAGTACTCCGGGGGGACAGGGATCTGGGGCCAACGTCCTGACTTTC. Translation gives CASSTPGGQGSGANVLTF. This rearrangement joins TRBV19 to TRBJ2-6, with 9 bases lining up with TRBD1. From germline, CDR1 is LNHDA and CDR2 SQIVND (reference sequence). With 4 bases clipped from V and 1 base from J, the junction kept 8 bases outside the gene matches. The CDR3 extends over 18 amino acids.

The genes are TRBV10-2 and TRBJ2-5, with 9 bases that match TRBD1. The CDR3 has 17 amino acids. In germline, CDR1 is WSHSY, CDR2 SAAADI. Trimming at V came to 0 bases and at J to 2 bases, leaving 7 bases not matched to a gene. The CDR3 loop reads CASSESGGTGSQETQYF. CDR3 in DNA: TGCGCCAGCAGTGAGTCTGGTGGGACAGGGTCACAAGAGACCCAGTACTTC.

The chain uses TRBV5-5 and TRBJ2-7, with 11 bases aligning to TRBD2. J gave up 2 bases and V 4 bases, and 11 bases lay outside the gene matches. The germline gives CDR1 SGHKS, CDR2 YYEKEE (reference sequence). The CDR3 runs 17 residues. The CDR3 reads CASSPNPLAGDPYEQYF. For the CDR3, the DNA is TGTGCCAGCAGCCCAAACCCACTAGCGGGAGACCCCTACGAGCAGTACTTC. Using reference TRBV5-5 and TRBJ2-7 for the parts outside the CDR3, the full variable domain is DAGVTQSPTHLIKTRGQQVTLRCSPISGHKSVSWYQQVLGQGPQFIFQYYEKEERGRGNFPDRFSARQFPNYSSELNVNALLLGDSALYLCASSPNPLAGDPYEQYFGPGTRLTVT.

This clone is a singleton in its sample. This chain connects TRBV2 to TRBJ2-1; 9 bases line up with TRBD2. The CDR3 is 15 amino acids. Trimming removed 10 bases from V and 2 bases from J; junction bases left unmatched: 9. Germline V gene data show CDR1 as SNHLY and CDR2 as FYNNEI. DNA of the CDR3: TGTGCCACCCTTCCCGGACTAGCGACCTACAATGAGCAGTTCTTC. This sequence encodes CATLPGLATYNEQFF.

The V gene is TRBV6-4, the J gene TRBJ2-1; possibly TRBD2 for D (5 bases). V was pared by 0 bases and J by 6 bases, with 9 bases between. This CDR3 has 14 amino acids. CDR1 MRHNA and CDR2 SNTAGT come from the germline V gene. CDR3 nucleotides: TGTGCCAGCAGTGACTCAGGACTGAGCAATGAGCAGTTCTTC. Translating gives CASSDSGLSNEQFF.

V is TRBV6-2 or TRBV6-3 and J is TRBJ2-1; possible D gene TRBD2, 6 bases. With 2 bases removed from V and 10 bases from J, the gap between germline ends came to 9 bases. The CDR3 is 12 residues long. CDR1 and CDR2 from the germline V gene are MNHEY and SVGEGT. The CDR3 DNA sequence: TGTGCCAGCAGTTACGGTCTAGCGGAGCAGTTCTTC. Translation: CASSYGLAEQFF.

The chain recombines TRBV21-1 with TRBJ1-5; the D call TRBD1 from the table was never checked on the DNA. TRBV21-1 is an annotated pseudogene. The CDR3 is made up of 12 amino acids. Here the CDR3 DNA reads TGTGCCAGCAGCATCAGGGTTCAGCCCCAGCATTTT. This codes for CASSIRVQPQHF.

V gene TRBV4-1 combines with J gene TRBJ1-4; perhaps TRBD1 as D (5 bases). The CDR3 has 14 amino acids. Germline CDR1 reads MGHRA; CDR2 reads YSYEKL. Trimming took 0 bases from V and 5 from J, leaving 7 bases between them. CDR3 residues: CASSQEGGNEKLFF. DNA of the CDR3: TGCGCCAGCAGCCAAGAGGGGGGAAATGAAAAACTGTTTTTT.